The 2 T cell receptor beta chains below all came from one sample that was sequenced in a study of blood T cells in healthy people across ages. A second roughly 6 to 12 cycle PCR used barcoded and J-beta primers. TCRdb used MiXCR to reprocess the 5' RACE reads, holding one entry per CDR3 protein. The table includes 1.5 million to 2 million distinct CDR3 sequences, 28% detected once. Sequenced material: blood. Every receptor here comes from a woman aged 25 to 39 in good health.

A few counts support this clonotype. The chain joins TRBV15 to TRBJ2-1; the match to TRBD2 covers 7 bases. There are 14 residues in the CDR3. J lost 8 bases, V lost 1 base, and 5 bases had no gene match. Germline V CDR1 and CDR2: LNHNV, YYDKDF (reference sequence). The CDR3 here is CATSRVGGDHEQFF. CDR3 DNA: TGTGCCACCAGCAGAGTTGGGGGGGACCATGAGCAGTTCTTC.

The chain has TRBV4-1 and TRBJ2-1; D remains unclear. The CDR3 totals 15 residues. Germline values: CDR1 MGHRA, CDR2 YSYEKL. V dropped 3 bases and J dropped 0 bases, with 9 bases sitting between them. The CDR3 sequence is CASSQRYVSYNEQFF. Written as DNA, the CDR3 is TGCGCCAGCAGCCAGAGATACGTCTCCTACAATGAGCAGTTCTTC.